This T cell receptor (beta chain) came from a study of vaccination and CD4 T cells after COVID-19. Study-wide context: Convalescent donors were composed of six males and four females, of whom two were Hispanic. Drawing of post-COVID samples took place a median roughly 97 days after diagnosis (range 35 to 161). Timing of post-vaccine sample collection was a median roughly 66 days after dose two, with a range of 14 to 241. Findings and caveats of the study: Looking at convalescent patients, a median approximately 88% of reactive clones were present only post-vaccination.

Trimming took 5 bases from V and 6 from J; bases not matched to a gene: 6. The CDR3 runs to 14 residues. Germline V lookup: CDR1 MNHEY, CDR2 SMNVEV (reference sequence). TCRdb fed the PCR reads into MiXCR, producing one record per CDR3 protein. The table lists over 15,000 distinct CDR3 sequences, about three fifths of them singletons. Concerning this clonotype: As yet, its antigen is unknown.

The sequence derives from a human donor who had recovered from COVID-19. The V and J genes are TRBV27 and TRBJ1-5; TRBD1 matches 8 bases. The sample consisted of CD4+ T cells from blood, taken after SARS-CoV-2 vaccination. The CDR3 loop reads CASSLQGAGQPQHF. In DNA, the CDR3 is TGTGCCAGCAGTCTCCAGGGGGCGGGTCAGCCCCAGCATTTT.